A selection of T cell receptor beta chains follows, all from one sample in a study of cytomegalovirus exposure and HLA in healthy donors. Libraries were prepared by immunoSEQ multiplex PCR; TCRdb keeps only in-frame clonotypes and omits some of them. The data contain over 150,000 clones, about three quarters of them singletons. Sequenced sample: PBMCs. These receptors originate from a woman between 50 and 59 years old in good health and CMV-seropositive. The CDR3 runs from the conserved cysteine through the conserved F or W. The D gene is left open where the match is weak. The size entry is marked missing in some rows and otherwise reads once, few, many or a size class.

>15|TRBV11-2|TRBJ2-3|-|-
TGTGCCAGCAGCCGTAGGGGTGTGAGCACAGATACGCAGTATTTT
CASSRRGVSTDTQYF
>15|TRBV7-8|TRBJ1-5|-|-
TGTGCCAGCAGCTTAGCTGACAGTTGGAATCAGCCCCAGCATTTT
CASSLADSWNQPQHF
>14|TRBV19|TRBJ1-5|-|-
TGTGCCAGTAGTGGTACATATAGCAATCAGCCCCAGCATTTT
CASSGTYSNQPQHF
>17|TRBV18|TRBJ1-5|-|-
TGTGCCAGCTCACCATTTCAGGACAAAAATAGCAATCAGCCCCAGCATTTT
CASSPFQDKNSNQPQHF
>15|TRBV7-2|TRBJ2-7|few|-
TGTGCCAGCAGCAACAGATTCCCGAGCTCCTACGAGCAGTACTTC
CASSNRFPSSYEQYF
>16|TRBV7-7|TRBJ2-2|-|TRBD1
TGTGCTAGCAGCCCACGGACAGGGGGCGGCACCGGGGAGCTGTTTTTT
CASSPRTGGGTGELFF
>12|TRBV18|TRBJ2-7|-|-
TGTGCCAGCTCGTCGGACAGCTACGAGCAGTACTTC
CASSSDSYEQYF
>18|TRBV5-1|TRBJ2-7|few|-
TGCGCCAGCAGCTCGGCGAGGGCCGGGACGCGGGGCTCCTACGAGCAGTACTTC
CASSSARAGTRGSYEQYF
>14|TRBV4-3|TRBJ2-7|-|-
TGCGCCAGCAGCCAAGACAGAGGATCCTACGAGCAGTACTTC
CASSQDRGSYEQYF
>13|TRBV11-1|TRBJ1-2|-|-
TGTGCCAGCAGCGCCACGCTCAGGGGTGGCTACACCTTC
CASSATLRGGYTF
>12|TRBV5-4|TRBJ1-1|-|TRBD1
TGTGCCAGCAGCGGACAGGGCGGTGAAGCTTTCTTT
CASSGQGGEAFF
>17|TRBV5-1|TRBJ2-3|-|TRBD2
TGCGCCAGCAGCTTAACTAGCGGGGGGGCTAGCACAGATACGCAGTATTTT
CASSLTSGGASTDTQYF
>17|TRBV27|TRBJ2-2|-|TRBD2
TGTGCCAGCAGTCGCAGCGGGGCCTGGACGAACACCGGGGAGCTGTTTTTT
CASSRSGAWTNTGELFF
>14|TRBV2|TRBJ1-4|once|TRBD1
TGTGCCAGCGGGGACAGGGCAACTAATGAAAAACTGTTTTTT
CASGDRATNEKLFF
>15|TRBV7-9|TRBJ2-1|-|TRBD2
TGTGCCAGCCGCGCCACGGGAGGGTCCTACAATGAGCAGTTCTTC
CASRATGGSYNEQFF
>13|TRBV5-6|TRBJ1-2|-|-
TGTGCCAGCAGCCGGGGGACGGACCGAGGCTACACCTTC
CASSRGTDRGYTF
>12|TRBV25-1|TRBJ1-1|-|TRBD1
TGTGCCAGCGGGGACAGCTACACTGAAGCTTTCTTT
CASGDSYTEAFF
>13|TRBV5-6|TRBJ1-1|-|-
TGTGCCAGCAGCCTTTACCAGGGGACTGAAGCTTTCTTT
CASSLYQGTEAFF
>15|TRBV7-2|TRBJ2-3|-|-
TGTGCCAGCAGCTTGCAGGGTGGTTACACAGATACGCAGTATTTT
CASSLQGGYTDTQYF
>16|TRBV9|TRBJ2-3|few|TRBD2
TGTGCCAGCAGCATGTCTGGGCGGGGGGGCGAAGATACGCAGTATTTT
CASSMSGRGGEDTQYF
>16|TRBV14|TRBJ1-2|-|TRBD1
TGTGCCAGCAGCCACGACAGGGCGAGGGGAGACTATGGCTACACCTTC
CASSHDRARGDYGYTF
>14|TRBV5-1|TRBJ1-1|-|-
TGCGCCAGCAGCTGGGGGGGCGACGCCACTGAAGCTTTCTTT
CASSWGGDATEAFF
>15|TRBV5-1|TRBJ2-2|few|-
TGCGCCAGCAGCGAGCTTGCCGGGATGGCCGGGGAGCTGTTTTTT
CASSELAGMAGELFF
>15|TRBV5-6|TRBJ1-6|-|-
TGTGCCAGCACCGTGGGGGGCTCCTATAATTCACCCCTCCACTTT
CASTVGGSYNSPLHF
>13|TRBV11-2|TRBJ2-3|-|TRBD1
TGTGCCAGCAGCCGGGGACAGTCAGATACGCAGTATTTT
CASSRGQSDTQYF
>14|TRBV29-1|TRBJ2-2|-|-
TGCAGCGTTCGGGAGCGAACGAACACCGGGGAGCTGTTTTTT
CSVRERTNTGELFF
>13|TRBV30|TRBJ2-7|-|TRBD1
TGTGCCTTACAGGGGGCGGACACCTACGAGCAGTACTTC
CALQGADTYEQYF
>14|TRBV6-1|TRBJ1-1|-|-
TGTGCCAGCAGTGAGGACCCAGGGGCCACTGAAGCTTTCTTT
CASSEDPGATEAFF
>14|TRBV2|TRBJ2-7|-|TRBD1
TGTGCCAGCAGTGAAAGGACAGGGTCCTACGAGCAGTACTTC
CASSERTGSYEQYF
>14|TRBV6-4|TRBJ1-1|-|-
TGTGCCAGCAGTGACTTGGGGGGAAGCACTGAAGCTTTCTTT
CASSDLGGSTEAFF